Included here is one T cell receptor (beta chain) sequence, with context. Germline CDR1 is MNHEY and CDR2 is SVGAGI. Trimming removed 8 bases at V and 3 bases at J, with 7 bases between. The CDR3 covers 11 residues. The sample is drawn from a study of cytomegalovirus exposure and HLA in healthy donors. A multiplex PCR was run with 60 Vbeta primers and 13 Jbeta primers. Profiled with immunoSEQ multiplex PCR; TCRdb holds only in-frame clones, not every one. Of 90,000 to 120,000 clones detected, around 74% appear once; the ten largest clones hold roughly 15%. Sequencing was done on a sample of PBMCs. V is TRBV6-5 and J is TRBJ1-1, with a tentative D call TRBD1 (5 bases). The origin of this receptor is a woman between 40 and 50 years old in good health and CMV-seropositive. The CDR3 region has the DNA TGTGCCAGCCAGGGCGACACTGAAGCTTTCTTT. Its translation is CASQGDTEAFF.